This T cell receptor (beta chain) was identified in a study of T cell responses to AZD1222 COVID-19 vaccine. Findings and limits, study-wide: No day 14 peak samples; only post-peak repertoires were characterized. White British ancestry dominated among donors, who included more females, and clonal diversity was possibly underestimated. Unmutated regions of variants are reportedly targeted by nearly half of spike-specific TCRs.

Points on this clone: Its antigen is not identified.

The table came from immunoSEQ multiplex PCR; TCRdb's copy has only in-frame clones and leaves some out. Of some 91,000 clones in the sample, 75% to 90% are singletons; the top ten hold less than 2.5%. V dropped 5 bases and J dropped 4 bases, with 11 bases sitting between them. The CDR3 length is 13 residues. Germline CDR1 reads MNHEY; CDR2 reads SVGAGI. This TCR derives from an adult in good health. The chain combines TRBV6-5 with TRBJ1-2; D perhaps matches TRBD1 (5 bases). The sequences come from peripheral blood, collected on day 0 of AZD1222 vaccination. This CDR3 is CASSRRQGYGYTF. CDR3 nucleotide sequence: TGTGCCAGCAGTCGCCGGCAGGGCTATGGCTACACCTTC.